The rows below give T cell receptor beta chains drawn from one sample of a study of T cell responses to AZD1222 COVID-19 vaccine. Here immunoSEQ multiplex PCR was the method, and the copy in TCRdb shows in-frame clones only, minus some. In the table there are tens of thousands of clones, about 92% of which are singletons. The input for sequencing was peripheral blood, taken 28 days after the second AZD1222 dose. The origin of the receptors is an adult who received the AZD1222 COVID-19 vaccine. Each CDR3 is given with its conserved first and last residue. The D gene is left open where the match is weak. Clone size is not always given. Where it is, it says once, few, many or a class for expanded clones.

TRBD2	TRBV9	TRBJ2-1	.	CASSAVLLAGVSNEQFF	TGTGCCAGCAGCGCCGTTCTCCTCGCGGGGGTGTCGAATGAGCAGTTCTTC
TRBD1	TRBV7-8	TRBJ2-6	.	CASSRGQGNFGANVLTF	TGTGCCAGCAGCAGGGGACAGGGGAACTTCGGGGCCAACGTCCTGACTTTC
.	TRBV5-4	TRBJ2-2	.	CASSRAAKNTGELFF	TGTGCCAGCAGCAGGGCAGCGAAGAACACCGGGGAGCTGTTTTTT
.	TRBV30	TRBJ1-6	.	CAWNLGSTSPLHF	TGTGCCTGGAATCTCGGTTCCACTTCACCCCTCCACTTT
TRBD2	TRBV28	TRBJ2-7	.	CASSLWSAGGLREQYF	TGTGCCAGCAGTTTATGGTCGGCCGGGGGACTACGCGAGCAGTACTTC
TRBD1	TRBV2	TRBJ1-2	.	CAIFEDRGYGYTF	TGTGCCATATTCGAAGACAGGGGCTATGGCTACACCTTC
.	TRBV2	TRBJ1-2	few	CASSEGANYGYTF	TGTGCCAGCAGTGAGGGTGCTAACTATGGCTACACCTTC
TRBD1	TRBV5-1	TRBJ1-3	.	CASSLVQGSPGNTIYF	TGCGCCAGCAGCTTGGTACAGGGGTCACCTGGAAACACCATATATTTT
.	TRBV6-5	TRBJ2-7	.	CASSYGAGYEQYF	TGTGCCAGCAGTTACGGGGCAGGGTACGAGCAGTACTTC
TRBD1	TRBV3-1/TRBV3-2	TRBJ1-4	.	CASSQDMDRENEKLFF	TGTGCCAGCAGCCAAGATATGGACAGGGAAAACGAAAAACTGTTTTTT
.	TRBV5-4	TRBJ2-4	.	CASSLGGAKNIQYF	TGTGCCAGCAGCTTGGGTGGAGCCAAAAACATTCAGTACTTC
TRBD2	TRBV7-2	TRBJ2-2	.	CASSLLGTGGTGELFF	TGTGCCAGCAGCTTATTGGGAACGGGGGGCACCGGGGAGCTGTTTTTT
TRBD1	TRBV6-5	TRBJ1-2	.	CASSYSRGGSGYTF	TGTGCCAGCAGTTACTCGAGAGGGGGCTCTGGCTACACCTTC
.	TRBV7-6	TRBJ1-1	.	CASSSSQDSGTEAFF	TGTGCCAGCAGCTCTTCACAGGATTCGGGCACTGAAGCTTTCTTT
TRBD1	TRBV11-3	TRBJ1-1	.	CASSSGQTTEAFF	TGTGCCAGCAGCTCGGGACAGACTACTGAAGCTTTCTTT
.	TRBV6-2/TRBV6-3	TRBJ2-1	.	CASSLPAPWGEQFF	TGTGCCAGCAGTTTACCCGCGCCCTGGGGTGAGCAGTTCTTC
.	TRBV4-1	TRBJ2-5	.	CASSRTGFSETQYF	TGCGCCAGCAGCCGCACAGGGTTTTCAGAGACCCAGTACTTC
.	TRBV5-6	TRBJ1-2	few	CASSPESAGYYGYTF	TGTGCCAGCAGCCCAGAATCGGCGGGATACTATGGCTACACCTTC
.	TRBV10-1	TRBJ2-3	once	CASVPDRQHTDTQYF	TGCGCCAGCGTCCCAGACCGACAGCACACAGATACGCAGTATTTT
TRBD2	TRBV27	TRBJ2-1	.	CASSLSAGLLYLGEQFF	TGTGCCAGCAGTTTATCCGCGGGACTATTATATCTTGGTGAGCAGTTCTTC
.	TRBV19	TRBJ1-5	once	CASRGRECNQPQHF	TGTGCCAGTAGGGGCAGGGAATGCAATCAGCCCCAGCATTTT
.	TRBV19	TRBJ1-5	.	CASTTGLSGVASSNQPQHF	TGTGCCAGTACCACTGGTCTCTCGGGCGTCGCTAGCTCAAATCAGCCCCAGCATTTT
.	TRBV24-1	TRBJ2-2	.	CATTGTTNTGELFF	TGTGCCACCACCGGGACAACGAACACCGGGGAGCTGTTTTTT
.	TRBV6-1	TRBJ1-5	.	CASSDRGQHSNQPQHF	TGTGCCAGCAGTGACAGGGGTCAGCATAGCAATCAGCCCCAGCATTTT
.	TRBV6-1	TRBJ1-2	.	CASSDARWGYGYTF	TGTGCCAGCAGTGACGCCAGGTGGGGCTATGGCTACACCTTC
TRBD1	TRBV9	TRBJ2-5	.	CASSVHPGGAYQETQYF	TGTGCCAGCAGCGTCCATCCAGGGGGCGCTTATCAAGAGACCCAGTACTTC
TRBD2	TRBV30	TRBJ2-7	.	CAWSVTSGFYEQYF	TGTGCCTGGAGTGTTACTAGCGGGTTTTACGAGCAGTACTTC
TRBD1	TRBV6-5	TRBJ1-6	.	CAGRQGQNSPLHF	TGTGCCGGACGACAGGGGCAGAATTCACCCCTCCACTTT
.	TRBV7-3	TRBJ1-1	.	CASSQNAGYTEAFF	TGTGCCAGCAGCCAAAATGCGGGTTACACTGAAGCTTTCTTT
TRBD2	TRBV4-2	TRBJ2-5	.	CASSQDASGGALVETQYF	TGTGCCAGCAGCCAAGATGCTAGCGGGGGGGCTTTGGTTGAGACCCAGTACTTC
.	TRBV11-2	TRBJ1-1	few	CASSEPAAEAFF	TGTGCCAGCAGCGAACCAGCGGCTGAAGCTTTCTTT
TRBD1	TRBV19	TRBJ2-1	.	CASSPGQGWNEQFF	TGTGCCAGTAGTCCGGGACAGGGATGGAATGAGCAGTTCTTC
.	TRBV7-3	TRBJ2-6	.	CASSTTRAGANVLTF	TGTGCCAGCAGCACTACGAGGGCTGGGGCCAACGTCCTGACTTTC
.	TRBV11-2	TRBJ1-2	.	CASSLVSSNYGYTF	TGTGCCAGCAGCTTAGTTTCGTCAAACTATGGCTACACCTTC
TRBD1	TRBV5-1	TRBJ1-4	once	CASSLEPGQGLSGKLFF	TGCGCCAGCAGCTTGGAGCCAGGACAGGGCCTTTCTGGAAAACTGTTTTTT
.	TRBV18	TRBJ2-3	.	CASSTLADSTDTQYF	TGTGCCAGCTCAACCCTAGCAGACAGCACAGATACGCAGTATTTT
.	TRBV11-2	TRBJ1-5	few	CASSPRPGSNQPQHF	TGTGCCAGCAGCCCCCGCCCAGGGAGCAATCAGCCCCAGCATTTT
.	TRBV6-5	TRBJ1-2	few	CASSYSPGASYGYTF	TGTGCCAGCAGTTACTCGCCAGGCGCATCCTATGGCTACACCTTC
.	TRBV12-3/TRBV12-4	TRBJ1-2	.	CASSLWRFGYTF	TGTGCCAGCAGTTTATGGCGGTTCGGCTACACCTTC
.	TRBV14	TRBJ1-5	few	CASSQGGINQPQHF	TGTGCCAGCAGCCAAGGGGGAATAAATCAGCCCCAGCATTTT
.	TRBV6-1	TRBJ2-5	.	CASSVYRGGYQETQYF	TGTGCCAGCAGTGTCTACAGGGGAGGATACCAAGAGACCCAGTACTTC
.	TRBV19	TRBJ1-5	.	CASSIVRVGQPQHF	TGTGCCAGTAGTATTGTAAGGGTCGGTCAGCCCCAGCATTTT
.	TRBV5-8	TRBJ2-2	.	CASSSLGRASTGELFF	TGTGCCAGCAGCTCCCTTGGCAGGGCCTCCACCGGGGAGCTGTTTTTT
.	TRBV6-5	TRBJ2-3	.	CASSYDSTDTQYF	TGTGCCAGCAGTTATGATAGCACAGATACGCAGTATTTT
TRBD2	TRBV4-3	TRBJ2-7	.	CASSPSGDGEQYF	TGCGCCAGCAGCCCCAGCGGGGATGGGGAGCAGTACTTC
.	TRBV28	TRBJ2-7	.	CASSLSPYEQYF	TGTGCCAGCAGTTTATCCCCCTACGAGCAGTACTTC
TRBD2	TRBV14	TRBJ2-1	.	CASSQTGGLAGNYNEQFF	TGTGCCAGCAGCCAAACTGGGGGTCTAGCGGGGAACTACAATGAGCAGTTCTTC
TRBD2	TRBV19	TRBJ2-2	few	CASSTRLAGNTGELFF	TGTGCCAGTAGTACCAGACTAGCGGGGAACACCGGGGAGCTGTTTTTT
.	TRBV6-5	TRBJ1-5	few	CASTRNNQPQHF	TGTGCCAGCACCCGGAACAATCAGCCCCAGCATTTT
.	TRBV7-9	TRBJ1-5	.	CASSTGGSNQPQHF	TGTGCCAGCAGCACCGGGGGGAGCAATCAGCCCCAGCATTTT
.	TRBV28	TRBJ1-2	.	CASSSLTGTSYTF	TGTGCCAGCAGTTCACTTACCGGGACCAGCTACACCTTC
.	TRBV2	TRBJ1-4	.	CASMGREGEKLFF	TGTGCCAGCATGGGCAGGGAGGGGGAAAAACTGTTTTTT
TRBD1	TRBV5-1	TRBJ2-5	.	CASSPGTGGVETQYF	TGCGCCAGCAGCCCGGGGACAGGGGGCGTGGAGACCCAGTACTTC
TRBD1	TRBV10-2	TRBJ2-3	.	CASCPGQGRKGTQYF	TGCGCCAGCTGCCCCGGACAGGGGCGGAAGGGTACGCAGTATTTT
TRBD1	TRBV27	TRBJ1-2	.	CASSLGTDVVVSGYTF	TGTGCCAGCAGTCTGGGGACAGATGTTGTTGTGAGCGGCTACACCTTC
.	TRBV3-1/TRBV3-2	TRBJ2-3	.	CASSLGRTSTDTQYF	TGTGCCAGCAGCCTAGGTCGCACTTCCACAGATACGCAGTATTTT
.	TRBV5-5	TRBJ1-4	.	CASSAFNEKLFF	TGTGCCAGCAGCGCATTTAATGAAAAACTGTTTTTT
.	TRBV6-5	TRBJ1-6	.	CASSYARPNSPLHF	TGTGCCAGCAGTTATGCCAGGCCAAATTCACCCCTCCACTTT
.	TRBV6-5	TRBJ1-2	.	CASWGRGNYGYTF	TGTGCCAGTTGGGGCAGGGGAAACTATGGCTACACCTTC
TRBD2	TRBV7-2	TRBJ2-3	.	CASSKSGGTDTQYF	TGTGCCAGCAGCAAAAGCGGGGGTACAGATACGCAGTATTTT